The 24 T cell receptor beta chains below were found in one sample sequenced in a study of CXCR3-negative and CXCR3-positive naive CD8 T cells. No antigen is known for these receptors. Findings of the study overall: The TRB CDR3s that CXCR3-positive naive cells carried were more hydrophobic than those of CXCR3-negative naive cells.

TRB cDNA libraries were made by UMI-labeled 5' RACE. TCRdb reanalyzed the 5' RACE reads, giving one entry per CDR3 protein sequence and no DNA. The sample data list some 120,000 distinct CDR3 sequences. Sequencing used naive CXCR3+ CD8+ T cells from blood. Subset meaning: CD45RO-CCR7+CD27+CD95- naive CD8+ T cells expressing CXCR3 (TNR3+). Receptor source: a human donor in good health. Some clones in this sample may be carry-over from other donors' samples.

The V call is TRBV7-9, the J call TRBJ2-1; TCRdb proposes TRBD1, but this gene call is untestable without DNA. Germline V gene data show CDR1 as SEHNR and CDR2 as FQNEAQ (reference sequence). The CDR3 is made up of 16 amino acids. The CDR3 spells CASSLVGRGLYNEQFF.

The chain employs TRBV11-2 and TRBJ1-1. Looked up from germline, CDR1 is SGHAT and CDR2 is FQNNGV. CDR3 length: 16 amino acids. This CDR3 reads CASSAPREGPGLEAFF. Based on the CDR3 plus reference TRBV11-2 and TRBJ1-1, the full variable domain is EAGVAQSPRYKIIEKRQSVAFWCNPISGHATLYWYQQILGQGPKLLIQFQNNGVVDDSQLPKDRFSAERLKGVDSTLKIQPAKLEDSAVYLCASSAPREGPGLEAFFGQGTRLTVV.

The chain carries TRBV7-8 and TRBJ2-3; TCRdb calls TRBD1, which cannot be checked without DNA. Per the germline V gene, CDR1 is SGHVS and CDR2 is FQNEAQ. The CDR3 sequence is 16 residues long. This CDR3 is CASSFVPARSTDTQYF.

This chain connects TRBV7-8 to TRBJ2-7; without DNA, the TCRdb call of TRBD1 cannot be checked. CDR3 length: 15 residues. The germline V gene has CDR1 SGHVS and CDR2 FQNEAQ. The CDR3 is CASSHPDTGHWGQYF. The full variable domain, with the rest looked up from reference TRBV7-8 and TRBJ2-7, is GAGVSQSPRYKVAKRGQDVALRCDPISGHVSLFWYQQALGQGPEFLTYFQNEAQLDKSGLPSDRFFAERPEGSVSTLKIQRTQQEDSAVYLCASSHPDTGHWGQYFGPGTRLTVT.

The chain employs TRBV5-1 and TRBJ2-3; TCRdb's assignment of TRBD1 cannot be checked, as there is no DNA. The CDR3 is 13 residues long. Germline CDR1 SGHRS, CDR2 YFSETQ. The CDR3 region is CASSLNPADTQYF.

V usage is TRBV28 and J usage is TRBJ2-5; TCRdb selects TRBD1, and the lack of DNA leaves this call unchecked. Germline V lookup: CDR1 MDHEN, CDR2 SYDVKM. This CDR3 is 16 amino acids long. This CDR3 is CASSLNPGWYQETQYF.

The chain's CDR3 is CASSYLGDQETQYF. The V call is TRBV6-2 or TRBV6-3, the J call TRBJ2-5; TCRdb names TRBD2, which stays unverified in the absence of DNA. The V gene's germline CDR1 is MNHEY and CDR2 SVGEGT. This CDR3 is built from 14 residues.

The chain recombines TRBV20-1 with TRBJ2-1; the TRBD1 assignment by TCRdb is unverifiable without DNA. The CDR3 spans 15 residues. Germline V gene lookup returns CDR1 DFQATT and CDR2 SNEGSKA (reference sequence). CDR3 amino acids: CSARWAGSAYNEQFF.

This CDR3 is CASSLDSSGNYEQYF. The chain links TRBV7-3 to TRBJ2-7; the D call from TCRdb, TRBD2, cannot be confirmed without DNA. This CDR3 comprises 15 residues. Germline values: CDR1 SGHTA, CDR2 FQGTGA.

The gene calls are TRBV9 and TRBJ2-5; TCRdb's D call, TRBD1, is unchecked because there is no DNA. The CDR3 loop spans 16 amino acids. Germline CDR1 reads SGDLS; CDR2 reads YYNGEE. The chain's CDR3 is CASSHSTRTGQETQYF. Variable domain in full (rest from reference TRBV9 and TRBJ2-5): DSGVTQTPKHLITATGQRVTLRCSPRSGDLSVYWYQQSLDQGLQFLIQYYNGEERAKGNILERFSAQQFPDLHSELNLSSLELGDSALYFCASSHSTRTGQETQYFGPGTRLLVL.

The chain carries TRBV4-2 and TRBJ1-1; TCRdb's D call of TRBD1 is untestable without DNA. CDR3 size: 12 residues. Germline V lookup: CDR1 LGHNA, CDR2 YNFKEQ. This CDR3 reads CASSPTGPGAFF.

J is TRBJ1-5 and V is TRBV4-1; with no DNA, the TCRdb D assignment of TRBD1 cannot be verified. The CDR3 is 15 residues long. CDR1 is MGHRA and CDR2 is YSYEKL in the germline V gene. CDR3 amino acids: CASRQYPAGNQPQHF.

The chain employs TRBV6-5 and TRBJ1-1. Germline CDR1 and CDR2: MNHEY and SVGAGI. This CDR3 is built from 15 residues. The CDR3 reads CASSYSMSPIQEAFF.

The rearrangement joins TRBV29-1 to TRBJ2-2. This CDR3 region has 13 residues. Germline loops: CDR1 SQVTM, CDR2 ANQGSEA. The CDR3 sequence is CSAGLRYTGELFF.

The chain combines TRBV5-5 with TRBJ2-2; TCRdb calls TRBD1, which cannot be checked without DNA. Germline V gene data show CDR1 as SGHKS and CDR2 as YYEKEE (reference sequence). This CDR3 spans 18 amino acids. The CDR3 reads CASSLGSTGGSATGELFF.

This sequence joins TRBV20-1 and TRBJ2-1; TCRdb's D call of TRBD1 is untestable without DNA. This CDR3 has 18 residues. The V gene's germline CDR1 is DFQATT and CDR2 SNEGSKA (reference sequence). The CDR3 spells CSALDRGLYLTPYNEQFF.

This CDR3 is CSVDDRKLYGYTF. The chain is built from TRBV29-1 and TRBJ1-2. CDR3 length equals 13 residues. Germline lookup yields CDR1 SQVTM and CDR2 ANQGSEA.

V usage is TRBV7-9 and J usage is TRBJ2-4; TCRdb calls TRBD2, which cannot be checked without DNA. The CDR3 consists of 15 residues. Germline values: CDR1 SEHNR, CDR2 FQNEAQ (reference sequence). The CDR3 sequence is CASSGTGGTKNIQYF.

This chain joins TRBV29-1 and TRBJ1-1; TCRdb's D call of TRBD1 is untestable without DNA. Germline V lookup: CDR1 SQVTM, CDR2 ANQGSEA. This CDR3 has 15 residues. The CDR3 loop reads CSVAGPGTLNTEAFF.

V usage is TRBV12-3 or TRBV12-4 and J usage is TRBJ2-7. The CDR3 consists of 11 residues. The CDR3 loop is CASSTEGGQYF.

V is TRBV12-3 or TRBV12-4 and J is TRBJ2-7; the TCRdb D gene call, TRBD1, has no DNA to confirm it. The CDR3 runs to 15 residues. The CDR3 is CASSSDRGGRYEQYF.

The chain recombines TRBV19 with TRBJ1-1; the D call from TCRdb, TRBD1, cannot be confirmed without DNA. This CDR3 has 15 residues. The germline V gene has CDR1 LNHDA and CDR2 SQIVND (reference sequence). CDR3 amino acids: CASRHLGDWTTEAFF.

The chain is built from TRBV5-6 and TRBJ1-1. Germline values: CDR1 SGHDT, CDR2 YYEEEE. The CDR3 consists of 16 residues. The CDR3 sequence: CASSLAGEGWNTEAFF.

This CDR3 is CASSVRPYTEAFF. The rearrangement links TRBV6-5 to TRBJ1-1. There are 13 residues in the CDR3. Germline V gene sequence: CDR1 MNHEY, CDR2 SVGAGI.